Following are 27 T cell receptor beta chains from one sample sequenced in a study of cytomegalovirus exposure and HLA in healthy donors (dated by TCRdb to 2015 to 2018). The library came from the immunoSEQ multiplex PCR assay. The multiplex PCR relied on a mix of 60 forward primers for TCR Vbeta segments and 13 reverse primers for TCR Jbeta segments. Imported from immuneACCESS, the table was reduced by TCRdb to in-frame sequences with V and J called. These copies leave out some clones; in studies compared against another copy, an unresolved V gene accounts for under half, and the cause of the remainder is not known. This sample lists some 120,000 clones; 15% were detected once. The biggest ten clones account for 1.9% of the sample. The sample taken for sequencing was PBMCs. The receptors here all came from a woman between 18 and 29 years old in good health and CMV-seronegative.

This clone was detected only a few times. The gene calls are TRBV14 and TRBJ2-7, with 11 bases aligning to TRBD2. CDR3 length equals 16 residues. Germline V gene data show CDR1 as SGHDN and CDR2 as FVKESK. Trimming took 4 bases from V and 3 from J; bases not matched to a gene: 8. The CDR3 sequence is CASSPPRGTSGYEQYF. The CDR3 nucleotides are TGTGCCAGCAGCCCCCCCCGGGGGACTAGCGGCTACGAGCAGTACTTC.

This clone was seen only a few times. The chain recombines TRBV28 with TRBJ1-4; D is undetermined. CDR1 is MDHEN, CDR2 SYDVKM, per germline. CDR3 length equals 13 residues. V gave up 7 bases and J gave up 0 bases, with 6 bases separating them. CDR3 nucleotides: TGTGCCAGCAAACCGGCAACTAATGAAAAACTGTTTTTT. Translated, it gives CASKPATNEKLFF.

This clone was counted a few times. V is TRBV5-4 and J is TRBJ1-4; TRBD1 aligns across 8 bases. Germline V lookup: CDR1 SGHNT, CDR2 YYREEE (reference sequence). Trimming took 3 bases from V and 3 from J; bases not matched to a gene: 10. CDR3 length equals 17 residues. DNA of the CDR3: TGTGCCAGCAGCTCTGGACAGGGAGGGGCGCCTAATGAAAAACTGTTTTTT. It codes for CASSSGQGGAPNEKLFF.

This clone has a handful of counts. The chain uses TRBV4-1 and TRBJ2-7; possible D gene TRBD2, 6 bases. Trimming pared 2 bases from V and 5 bases from J, leaving 19 bases between. CDR3 length equals 16 residues. Germline V gene sequence: CDR1 MGHRA, CDR2 YSYEKL. The CDR3, as DNA: TGCGCCAGCAGCCAAAAGATGCGGAGCGGGCACCACGAGCAGTACTTC. It yields the protein CASSQKMRSGHHEQYF.

The chain combines TRBV5-1 with TRBJ2-7, with a possible D match to TRBD1 (5 bases). CDR3 length: 14 amino acids. V was trimmed by 2 bases and J by 5 bases, leaving 14 bases between them. Germline V CDR1 and CDR2: SGHRS, YFSETQ. The CDR3 loop reads CASSLTRALHEQYF. CDR3 DNA: TGCGCCAGCAGCTTAACCAGGGCCCTCCACGAGCAGTACTTC.

This clone was counted between two and nine times. The V and J genes are TRBV10-3 and TRBJ1-2, with a weak D call TRBD1 (6 bases). V was clipped by 6 bases and J by 7 bases, with 15 bases between them. The germline gives CDR1 ENHRY, CDR2 SYGVKD. This CDR3 region has 13 residues. The CDR3 loop is CAIRDSSLGGYTF. The CDR3 DNA reads as TGTGCCATCAGGGACAGCTCCCTCGGTGGCTACACCTTC.

This chain joins TRBV4-1 and TRBJ1-1; tentatively, D is TRBD1 (6 bases). Germline values: CDR1 MGHRA, CDR2 YSYEKL. Between the trimmed V and J ends, which lost 4 bases and 5 bases, there was a span of 14 bases. The length of the CDR3 is 14 residues. The CDR3, as DNA: TGCGCCAGCAGCCGCGAGGGGGTAGTGACTGAAGCTTTCTTT. Protein sequence: CASSREGVVTEAFF.

The chain links TRBV19 to TRBJ1-6; 7 bases are a match to TRBD1. The CDR3 extends over 12 amino acids. Germline trimming cut 6 bases from V and 11 bases from J; bases unmatched to any gene: 4. Germline V gene data show CDR1 as LNHDA and CDR2 as SQIVND (reference sequence). The CDR3 sequence is CASSPQGTPLHF. In DNA, the CDR3 is TGTGCCAGTAGCCCACAGGGGACACCCCTCCACTTT.

This clone was recorded a few times. The rearrangement uses TRBV28 and TRBJ2-7; 7 positions match TRBD1. The germline gives CDR1 MDHEN, CDR2 SYDVKM. V was clipped by 11 bases and J by 7 bases; unmatched bases: 17. The CDR3 is 14 residues long. CDR3 loop: CACLGGPAREEQYF. The CDR3, as DNA: TGTGCCTGCTTAGGGGGCCCCGCCCGTGAAGAGCAGTACTTC.

V usage is TRBV29-1 and J usage is TRBJ1-1; D is perhaps TRBD1 (6 bases). This CDR3 comprises 13 residues. The V gene's germline CDR1 is SQVTM and CDR2 ANQGSEA. V shed 6 bases and J shed 0 bases, with 11 bases lying between them. The CDR3 spells CSVADRMNTEAFF. The CDR3 bases are TGCAGCGTCGCGGACAGAATGAACACTGAAGCTTTCTTT.

The chain links TRBV7-9 to TRBJ2-5, with 8 positions matching TRBD1. Unmatched junction bases numbered 7, after V lost 5 bases and J lost 5 bases. This CDR3 contains 14 residues. Looked up from germline, CDR1 is SEHNR and CDR2 is FQNEAQ (reference sequence). CDR3: CASSPRGLRETQYF. Written as DNA, the CDR3 is TGTGCCAGCAGCCCCAGGGGGCTCCGGGAGACCCAGTACTTC.

J is TRBJ2-5 and V is TRBV30, with 8 bases aligning to TRBD1. V gave up 5 bases and J gave up 5 bases; unmatched junction bases: 10. From germline, CDR1 is GTSNPN and CDR2 SVGIG (reference sequence). CDR3 length: 14 amino acids. CDR3 residues: CAWGSGTGVETQYF. The CDR3 DNA reads as TGTGCCTGGGGATCCGGGACAGGTGTGGAGACCCAGTACTTC.

The chain is built from TRBV2 and TRBJ2-7, with D unclear. The CDR3 has 12 residues. V lost 3 bases, J lost 3 bases, and 6 bases lay in between. Germline loops: CDR1 SNHLY, CDR2 FYNNEI. For the CDR3, the DNA is TGTGCCAGCAGTGATATTAACTACGAGCAGTACTTC. It specifies CASSDINYEQYF.

The rearrangement links TRBV21-1 to TRBJ1-2; the listed D gene, TRBD1, was not tested against the DNA. TRBV21-1 is a recognized pseudogene. The CDR3 runs to 15 residues. CDR3 region: CASSKVKDSFYGYTF. The CDR3 coding sequence is TGTGCCAGCAGCAAAGTAAAGGACAGCTTCTATGGCTACACCTTC.

J is TRBJ2-1 and V is TRBV5-6, with 14 bases that match TRBD2. The germline gives CDR1 SGHDT, CDR2 YYEEEE. The CDR3 length is 14 residues. Losses at the gene ends were 4 bases for V and 9 bases for J; bases not matched to a gene: 3. DNA of the CDR3: TGTGCCAGCAGCCAGGGACTAGCGGGAGTTGAGCAGTTCTTC. Its protein is CASSQGLAGVEQFF.

This clone was found a few times. This rearrangement joins TRBV9 to TRBJ2-1, with D perhaps matching TRBD2 (6 bases). The germline gives CDR1 SGDLS, CDR2 YYNGEE. V gave up 0 bases and J gave up 5 bases, with 15 bases separating them. CDR3 length: 16 residues. The CDR3 loop reads CASSVGAASAHNEQFF. The CDR3 DNA is TGTGCCAGCAGCGTAGGGGCGGCTAGCGCTCACAATGAGCAGTTCTTC. The full variable domain, its missing parts supplied by reference TRBV9 and TRBJ2-1, is DSGVTQTPKHLITATGQRVTLRCSPRSGDLSVYWYQQSLDQGLQFLIQYYNGEERAKGNILERFSAQQFPDLHSELNLSSLELGDSALYFCASSVGAASAHNEQFFGPGTRLTVL.

This clone was picked up a small number of times. This chain links TRBV7-9 with TRBJ1-2, with a weak D call TRBD1 (5 bases). The V end lost 5 bases, the J end lost 2 bases, and 15 bases lay between the germline ends. The CDR3 length is 15 residues. Per the germline V gene, CDR1 is SEHNR and CDR2 is FQNEAQ (reference sequence). As DNA, the CDR3 is TGTGCCAGCAGCCCTACACAGGCGACAAACTATGGCTACACCTTC. This sequence encodes CASSPTQATNYGYTF.

The chain is built from TRBV19 and TRBJ2-5; TRBD2 matches at 9 bases. Trimming at V came to 8 bases and at J to 5 bases, leaving 12 bases not matched to a gene. The CDR3 runs 15 residues. Germline V lookup: CDR1 LNHDA, CDR2 SQIVND (reference sequence). This CDR3 is CASSGVAGDRETQYF. The CDR3 nucleotides read TGTGCCAGTTCGGGAGTAGCGGGGGATCGGGAGACCCAGTACTTC.

The chain links TRBV19 to TRBJ1-5; no reliable D call. This CDR3 is built from 15 residues. Trimming removed 1 base from V and 2 bases from J, with 9 bases in between. Germline loops: CDR1 LNHDA, CDR2 SQIVND (reference sequence). The CDR3 reads CASSIGRFGNQPQHF. The CDR3 DNA reads TGTGCCAGTAGTATAGGGCGGTTCGGCAATCAGCCCCAGCATTTT.

This clone was counted between two and nine times. This chain joins TRBV5-4 and TRBJ1-6, with 8 bases identical to TRBD1. In germline, CDR1 is SGHNT, CDR2 YYREEE (reference sequence). CDR3 length equals 15 residues. The V gene end was trimmed by 4 bases and the J gene end by 9 bases; junction bases not matched to a gene: 9. The CDR3 DNA follows: TGTGCCAGCAGCCTCTATTCAGGGGGCGGTTCACCCCTCCACTTT. It specifies CASSLYSGGGSPLHF.

The CDR3 coding sequence is TGTGCCAGCAGCCGAGCCGGGGGAACAACCTACGAGCAGTACTTC. It yields the protein CASSRAGGTTYEQYF. This sequence joins TRBV28 and TRBJ2-7, with D perhaps matching TRBD2 (6 bases). The CDR3 consists of 15 residues. V lost 6 bases and J 2 bases, leaving 17 bases between the germline ends. CDR1 MDHEN and CDR2 SYDVKM come from the germline V gene.

There are a few counts of this clone. The V and J genes are TRBV29-1 and TRBJ2-1; TRBD1 matches at 7 bases. Germline V lookup: CDR1 SQVTM, CDR2 ANQGSEA. The CDR3 totals 14 residues. Germline trimming cut 6 bases from V and 1 base from J; bases unmatched to any gene: 6. CDR3 coding DNA: TGCAGCGTACGACAGGGACCGTCCTACAATGAGCAGTTCTTC. Translation: CSVRQGPSYNEQFF.

This clone was counted between two and nine times. This chain connects TRBV9 to TRBJ1-1; D may be TRBD1 (5 bases). Germline V lookup: CDR1 SGDLS, CDR2 YYNGEE. Trimming stripped 6 bases from V and 1 base from J, with 19 bases between. This CDR3 is 16 amino acids long. CDR3 region: CASTQVPRGGNTEAFF. CDR3 in DNA: TGTGCCAGCACCCAGGTCCCTCGCGGGGGGAACACTGAAGCTTTCTTT.

The chain couples TRBV27 to TRBJ1-5; 7 bases are shared with TRBD1. The CDR3 is 17 amino acids. Germline V gene lookup returns CDR1 MNHEY and CDR2 SMNVEV (reference sequence). The V gene end was trimmed by 2 bases and the J gene end by 0 bases; junction bases not matched to a gene: 7. The CDR3 bases are TGTGCCAGCAGTTTAAGGGCAGGGGGGTATAGCAATCAGCCCCAGCATTTT. The encoded protein is CASSLRAGGYSNQPQHF.

The chain links TRBV2 to TRBJ1-2, with no clear D. Germline loops: CDR1 SNHLY, CDR2 FYNNEI. The CDR3 loop spans 12 amino acids. V lost 6 bases to trimming and J lost 9 bases, with 14 bases between them. The CDR3 here is CASSGQAQRYTF. The CDR3 region has the DNA TGTGCCAGCAGCGGTCAGGCCCAACGCTACACCTTC.

This clone was seen a handful of times. The chain recombines TRBV9 with TRBJ1-1; TRBD1 matches 7 bases. V lost 1 base, J lost 3 bases, and 3 bases stayed unmatched. The CDR3 contains 14 residues. Germline V gene data show CDR1 as SGDLS and CDR2 as YYNGEE. The DNA of the CDR3 is TGTGCCAGCAGCGTAACAGGGACAGACACTGAAGCTTTCTTT. Translation gives CASSVTGTDTEAFF.

The chain carries TRBV4-3 and TRBJ1-6, with D maybe TRBD1 (5 bases). The CDR3 sequence is 15 residues long. Looked up from germline, CDR1 is LGHNA and CDR2 is YSLEER. The ends were cut back, 0 bases at V and 3 bases at J, with 6 bases in the middle. In DNA, the CDR3 is TGCGCCAGCAGCCAAGAGGGGCTCTATAATTCACCCCTCCACTTT. This sequence encodes CASSQEGLYNSPLHF.